This T cell receptor (beta chain) derives from a study of cytomegalovirus exposure and HLA in healthy donors. PCR was performed using 60 Vbeta and 13 Jbeta primers. Clones were sequenced by immunoSEQ multiplex PCR, and TCRdb holds only the in-frame ones, with some missing. The table has 200,000 or so clones, over 80% seen once. This CDR3 is built from 15 residues. Germline V gene lookup returns CDR1 SEHNR and CDR2 FQNEAQ (reference sequence). V was clipped by 1 base and J by 4 bases, with 13 bases between them. Material for sequencing was PBMCs. This receptor was identified in a boy aged 2-15 years in good health and CMV-seronegative. The chain uses TRBV7-9 and TRBJ1-1; D perhaps matches TRBD1 (5 bases). CDR3 nucleotides: TGTGCCAGCAGCTTAGTCAAGGGGTCGGTCACTGAAGCTTTCTTT. It specifies CASSLVKGSVTEAFF.